This TCR beta chain was documented in a study of blood T cell repertoires in COVID-19. The CDR3 has 15 amino acids. CDR1 is GTSNPN and CDR2 is SVGIG in the germline V gene (reference sequence). V lost 7 bases and J 2 bases, leaving 20 bases between the germline ends. Sequenced by immunoSEQ multiplex PCR; TCRdb stores in-frame clones only, minus some. The sample consists of roughly 6,100 clones, roughly 89% of them appearing once. The V gene is TRBV30, the J gene TRBJ2-5; D perhaps matches TRBD2 (6 bases). This receptor was obtained from a human donor in a cohort sampled during active COVID-19. Sequencing input: peripheral blood. The DNA for the CDR3 is TGTGCCTTCACCGGGGCAGCCCGGGGGCAAGAGACCCAGTACTTC. Amino acids: CAFTGAARGQETQYF.